This T cell receptor beta chain stems from a study of T cells in Graves' hyperthyroidism and ophthalmopathy. Study-level results: The model made its ophthalmopathy prediction, and onset followed a median 6.5 months later. Peripheral blood also featured most of the thyroid clonotypes expanded above 0.001.

This clonotype was observed a handful of times. Antigen specificity is unknown. A read error may explain this, as a much larger clone is one base away. The V and J ends lost 2 bases and 2 bases respectively, with 1 base between them. CDR3 length: 11 amino acids. Germline CDR1 and CDR2: ENHRY and SYGVKD. Amplified TCR beta CDR3 regions derived from RNA transcripts. In the first-round RT-PCR of the TCR CDR3, the HTBI primer set was used. TCRdb itself ran the multiplex PCR reads through MiXCR, one entry per CDR3 protein. Counted here are roughly 520,000 distinct CDR3 sequences, around 22% occurring once; the ten biggest clones make up about 10%.

The rearrangement joins TRBV10-3 to TRBJ2-7; D call uncertain. The sequencing sample was made of blood. This TCR derives from a woman in her thirties with Graves' ophthalmopathy. The CDR3 nucleotides are TGTGCCATCAGTGAGACCTACGAGCAGTACTTC. The encoded protein is CAISETYEQYF.